The entry below gives a single T cell receptor (beta chain) sequence along with its context. This record belongs to a study of blood T cell repertoires in COVID-19. Donors in Cohort 3 who had recovered were those with two negative PCRs, healthcare professional clearance, or resolution of their symptoms. Germline values: CDR1 MNHEY, CDR2 SVGAGI. Germline trimming cut 4 bases from V and 4 bases from J; bases unmatched to any gene: 8. This CDR3 contains 15 residues. Some clones are missing from TCRdb's copy, which holds only in-frame ones; the method was immunoSEQ multiplex PCR. The profile shows hundreds of thousands of clones, roughly nine tenths of them singletons.

V gene TRBV6-5 combines with J gene TRBJ1-2; 8 bases align to TRBD1. This sequence originates from a woman in her twenties or thirties who had recovered from COVID-19. The specimen was PBMCs or T cells enriched from blood (not recorded which). CDR3 sequence (DNA): TGTGCCAGCAGTTCAACCGCAGGGGGCGTCTATGGCTACACCTTC. This gives the protein CASSSTAGGVYGYTF.